A single sample gave rise to the 27 T cell receptor beta chains below, sequenced in a study of blood T cells in healthy people across ages. Using a J-beta primer mix together with a sample-barcoded 5' primer, a second PCR was run for roughly 6 to 11 cycles. Using its own MiXCR run on the 5' RACE reads, TCRdb lists one record per CDR3 protein. The repertoire holds around 970,000 distinct CDR3 sequences, with roughly 51% as singletons. Sequences were obtained from blood. These TCRs come from a woman aged 60-70 years in good health.

The CDR3: CASSQDFPTSGIYNEQFF. The CDR3 DNA sequence: TGTGCCAGCAGCCAAGATTTCCCCACTAGCGGAATCTACAATGAGCAGTTCTTC. The chain carries TRBV14 and TRBJ2-1; 8 positions match TRBD2. This CDR3 is built from 18 residues. From germline, CDR1 is SGHDN and CDR2 FVKESK. The V segment lost 0 bases and the J segment 3 bases; nucleotides outside the gene matches: 10.

This clonotype was observed a handful of times. The chain has TRBV12-3 or TRBV12-4 and TRBJ1-5; the D gene is possibly TRBD1 (6 bases). This CDR3 comprises 13 residues. The V gene lost 6 bases and the J gene lost 6 bases, with 12 bases spanning the gap. The CDR3 reads CASSNRAAQPQHF. As DNA, the CDR3 is TGTGCCAGCAGCAACAGGGCTGCTCAGCCCCAGCATTTT.

This rearrangement joins TRBV10-3 to TRBJ2-6; D is perhaps TRBD2 (5 bases). Germline V gene lookup returns CDR1 ENHRY and CDR2 SYGVKD. V was cut by 3 bases and J by 4 bases, with 13 bases left in between. The length of the CDR3 is 16 residues. CDR3 DNA: TGTGCCATCAGTGATACGGGGATCGCCGGGGCCAACGTCCTGACTTTC. Protein: CAISDTGIAGANVLTF.

The chain couples TRBV7-2 to TRBJ2-5; 8 positions agree with TRBD1. Germline CDR1 is SGHTA and CDR2 is FQGNSA. This CDR3 is 14 amino acids long. J lost 5 bases, V lost 5 bases, and 7 bases had no gene match. The CDR3 DNA is TGTGCCAGCAGCCCGGACAGGGTAAAGGAGACCCAGTACTTC. Translated: CASSPDRVKETQYF.

The chain couples TRBV5-1 to TRBJ2-7; D perhaps matches TRBD2 (5 bases). Trimming removed 4 bases at V and 6 bases at J, with 17 bases between. The CDR3 totals 14 residues. Per germline, CDR1 SGHRS and CDR2 YFSETQ. CDR3 nucleotides: TGCGCCAGCAGCCAACTAGTTGGAAGTGTCGAGCAGTACTTC. This sequence encodes CASSQLVGSVEQYF.

This chain uses TRBV7-3 with TRBJ2-7; the D is unclear. V dropped 5 bases and J dropped 12 bases, with 17 bases sitting between them. Per germline, CDR1 SGHTA and CDR2 FQGTGA. The CDR3 spans 12 residues. CDR3 in DNA: TGTGCCAGCAGCGATCTAAGCCCCCGTCTGTACTTC. Translation: CASSDLSPRLYF.

This chain links TRBV6-6 with TRBJ2-2; D gene uncertain. Trimming cost V 0 bases and J 1 base, with 6 bases left between them. The CDR3 contains 15 residues. In germline, CDR1 is MNHNY, CDR2 SVGAGI (reference sequence). CDR3 region: CASSYSNRNTGELFF. The DNA for the CDR3 is TGTGCCAGCAGTTACTCGAACAGGAACACCGGGGAGCTGTTTTTT.

The table lists this clonotype with a count of one. The V and J genes are TRBV20-1 and TRBJ2-7; D possibly uses TRBD1 or TRBD2 (5 bases each). This CDR3 spans 14 amino acids. Deletions cut 4 bases from V and 3 bases from J, with 16 bases between. CDR1 is DFQATT, CDR2 SNEGSKA, per germline (reference sequence). The CDR3 DNA reads TGCAGTGCTACAGACCGGGACGGGCGCTACGAGCAGTACTTC. Its translation: CSATDRDGRYEQYF.

This clonotype was counted once. The CDR3 does not close with the conserved phenylalanine or tryptophan, likely indicating a read error. The J gene is TRBJ1-1, the V gene TRBV11-2; possibly TRBD1 for D (5 bases). This CDR3 has 14 amino acids. Trimming pared 0 bases from V and 5 bases from J, leaving 10 bases between. CDR1 SGHAT and CDR2 FQNNGV come from the germline V gene. The CDR3 protein is CASSLEGVGTEAFL. The CDR3 DNA is TGTGCCAGCAGCTTAGAGGGGGTGGGTACTGAAGCTTTCCTT.

This clonotype has just a few counts. The chain is built from TRBV6-6 and TRBJ2-3, with D tentatively TRBD2 (6 bases). The CDR3 is 15 amino acids. CDR1 and CDR2 from the germline V gene are MNHNY and SVGAGI (reference sequence). Trimming pared 7 bases from V and 3 bases from J, leaving 17 bases between. For the CDR3, the DNA is TGTGCCAGCACCTCCCCGAGTGCGGGAACAGATACGCAGTATTTT. Translated, it gives CASTSPSAGTDTQYF.

The chain combines TRBV6-2 or TRBV6-3 with TRBJ2-5; TRBD1 might be the D (5 bases). The V gene's germline CDR1 is MNHEY and CDR2 SVGEGT. V was clipped by 2 bases and J by 7 bases, with 11 bases between them. The CDR3 has 13 amino acids. The CDR3 coding sequence is TGTGCCAGCAGTTACAGGGGCTTGGGGACCCAGTACTTC. Translated: CASSYRGLGTQYF.

In this sample, this clonotype turned up many times. The rearrangement joins TRBV29-1 to TRBJ2-3, with D tentatively TRBD2 (5 bases). This CDR3 is built from 14 residues. Germline V gene sequence: CDR1 SQVTM, CDR2 ANQGSEA. V shed 2 bases and J shed 1 base, with 10 bases lying between them. The CDR3 DNA follows: TGCAGCGTTGAAAAGCTAGCCCGCACAGATACGCAGTATTTT. Translated: CSVEKLARTDTQYF.

The V and J genes are TRBV6-2 or TRBV6-3 and TRBJ2-7; no firm D call. Matching the DNA end better, TRBJ2-5 makes the J call doubtful. CDR1 and CDR2 (germline): MNHEY, SVGEGT. The CDR3 length is 12 residues. CDR3 coding DNA: TGTGCCAGCAGTCAGCGCCGTCGGACCCAGTACTTC. Translating gives CASSQRRRTQYF.

The gene calls are TRBV12-3 or TRBV12-4 and TRBJ2-7; a weak D match, TRBD2 (5 bases). This CDR3 is built from 11 residues. The V end was cut by 3 bases, the J end by 9 bases, with 9 bases between. The chain's CDR3 is CASSFEGRQYF. Written as DNA, the CDR3 is TGTGCCAGCAGTTTTGAGGGCAGGCAGTACTTC.

The chain recombines TRBV20-1 with TRBJ1-2, with a tentative D call TRBD1 (6 bases). V lost 6 bases and J lost 4, with 21 bases in between. This CDR3 comprises 15 residues. CDR1 is DFQATT and CDR2 is SNEGSKA in the germline V gene (reference sequence). The CDR3 nucleotides are TGCAGTGCCCAGAGGGGGGCAGGGATTTCCTATGGCTACACCTTC. Translation: CSAQRGAGISYGYTF.

This clonotype has only a few counts. The gene calls are TRBV12-3 or TRBV12-4 and TRBJ2-7; 7 nucleotides align to TRBD2. The V gene end was trimmed by 6 bases and the J gene end by 4 bases; junction bases not matched to a gene: 6. The CDR3 runs to 13 residues. The CDR3 spells CASSSREVYEQYF. CDR3 sequence (DNA): TGTGCCAGCAGCTCCCGGGAGGTTTACGAGCAGTACTTC.

The J gene is TRBJ2-5, the V gene TRBV29-1; 9 nucleotides match TRBD2. V trimming: 6 bases; J trimming: 11 bases; junction bases outside the gene matches: 16. The length of the CDR3 is 14 residues. Per the germline V gene, CDR1 is SQVTM and CDR2 is ANQGSEA. CDR3 coding DNA: TGCAGCGTGAAGGGAAGCGGGAGGATCAATGAGCAGTACTTC. It specifies CSVKGSGRINEQYF.

This clonotype was detected only a few times. The chain combines TRBV27 with TRBJ2-7, with 8 bases matching TRBD1. With V trimmed by 6 bases and J by 2 bases, 15 bases remained unmatched. This CDR3 has 17 amino acids. In germline, CDR1 is MNHEY, CDR2 SMNVEV (reference sequence). The CDR3 sequence is CASRTLLDREKTYEQYF. The CDR3 DNA follows: TGTGCCAGCAGGACTCTTCTGGACAGGGAGAAGACCTACGAGCAGTACTTC.

The chain uses TRBV3-1 and TRBJ1-1; D is ambiguous. CDR1 and CDR2 (germline): LGHDT, YNNKEL (reference sequence). There are 13 residues in the CDR3. Between the trimmed V and J ends, which lost 4 bases and 1 base, there was a span of 7 bases. The CDR3 protein is CASSRPSNTEAFF. DNA of the CDR3: TGTGCCAGCAGCCGACCGTCGAACACTGAAGCTTTCTTT.

DNA for the CDR3: TGCAGTGCTAGAGGGGAGATGGGGCAGTACTTC. Translated, it gives CSARGEMGQYF. This chain joins TRBV20-1 and TRBJ2-7, with a weak D call TRBD2 (5 bases). V lost 1 base, J lost 9 bases, and 10 bases lay in between. Germline V gene data show CDR1 as DFQATT and CDR2 as SNEGSKA (reference sequence). CDR3 length equals 11 residues.

The chain uses TRBV5-6 and TRBJ2-7, with 13 bases identical to TRBD2. V lost 2 bases and J lost 0; bases outside the gene matches: 2. Germline loops: CDR1 SGHDT, CDR2 YYEEEE. The CDR3 sequence is 16 residues long. The chain's CDR3 is CASSFRTSGGSYEQYF. The CDR3 region has the DNA TGTGCCAGCAGCTTTCGGACTAGCGGGGGCTCCTACGAGCAGTACTTC.

The chain uses TRBV4-1 and TRBJ2-2; no reliable D call. V lost 1 base to trimming and J lost 6 bases, with 9 bases between them. CDR3 length: 14 residues. The germline V gene has CDR1 MGHRA and CDR2 YSYEKL. The CDR3 here is CASSQGQAPGELFF. The CDR3 DNA reads TGCGCCAGCAGCCAAGGGCAAGCGCCCGGGGAGCTGTTTTTT.

This clonotype was detected once. V and J are TRBV28 and TRBJ2-2; possible D gene TRBD1, 6 bases. V dropped 8 bases and J dropped 3 bases, with 13 bases sitting between them. The germline V gene encodes CDR1 MDHEN and CDR2 SYDVKM. The CDR3 spans 14 residues. The CDR3 is CASVGGRDTGELFF. The CDR3 region has the DNA TGTGCCAGCGTAGGGGGTCGGGACACCGGGGAGCTGTTTTTT.

This clonotype has only a few counts. The chain combines TRBV7-2 with TRBJ1-2, with D maybe TRBD1 (5 bases). Germline V gives CDR1 SGHTA, CDR2 FQGNSA. The ends were cut back, 1 base at V and 4 bases at J, with 13 bases in the middle. The CDR3 totals 15 residues. The CDR3 DNA sequence: TGTGCCAGCAGCTTAGACCCGGGGCTAGGCTATGGCTACACCTTC. This sequence encodes CASSLDPGLGYGYTF.

This clonotype was seen a few times. The gene calls are TRBV10-3 and TRBJ2-7; 7 bases are a match to TRBD1. The CDR3 runs to 12 residues. Germline loops: CDR1 ENHRY, CDR2 SYGVKD. The CDR3 sequence is CVTGQSAYEQYF. The CDR3 nucleotides read TGTGTCACGGGACAGAGCGCCTACGAGCAGTACTTC.

The chain joins TRBV28 to TRBJ2-4, with 8 bases that match TRBD2. The J call may be in error: the DNA end matches TRBJ2-7 better. Germline V CDR1 and CDR2: MDHEN, SYDVKM. The CDR3 runs 17 residues. CDR3 sequence reads: CASSLLTSALKAYEQYF. The CDR3, as DNA: TGTGCCAGCAGTTTGTTGACTAGCGCGCTCAAAGCCTACGAGCAGTACTTC.

CDR3 loop: CASRTGELFF. The CDR3 DNA follows: TGTGCCAGCCGAACCGGGGAGCTGTTTTTT. V and J are TRBV7-9 and TRBJ2-2; D unresolved. This CDR3 comprises 10 residues. The V end lost 8 bases, the J end lost 5 bases, and 3 bases lay between the germline ends. CDR1 is SEHNR and CDR2 is FQNEAQ in the germline V gene (reference sequence). Full variable domain (remainder filled in from reference TRBV7-9 and TRBJ2-2): DTGVSQNPRHKITKRGQNVTFRCDPISEHNRLYWYRQTLGQGPEFLTYFQNEAQLEKSRLLSDRFSAERPKGSFSTLEIQRTEQGDSAMYLCASRTGELFFGEGSRLTVL.